This is a list of T cell receptor beta chains from one sample in a study of T cells after yellow fever vaccination. One entry per CDR3 protein results from TCRdb running MiXCR on the 5' RACE reads. The sample shows 300,000 to 450,000 distinct CDR3 sequences, approximately 8% of them seen only once. Sequenced here: PBMCs, sampled 45 days after the first yellow fever vaccination. The receptors originated from a man between 18 and 35 years old who received the YFV17D yellow fever vaccine. Both conserved end residues are part of each CDR3. The order of the fields is clone size, V gene, J gene, D gene, CDR3 DNA, CDR3 protein. D genes are given only for firm matches. Rows may omit the clone size; those that give it use once, few, many or a size class.

abundance: few
v_gene: TRBV27
j_gene: TRBJ2-1
d_gene: TRBD2
CDR3nt: TGTGCCAGCAGAGATATTCTAGCGGGGGACTCCTACAATGAGCAGTTCTTC
CDR3aa: CASRDILAGDSYNEQFF

abundance: few
v_gene: TRBV4-2
j_gene: TRBJ2-3
d_gene: TRBD1
CDR3nt: TGTGCCAGCAGCCATGGACAGGGGCCGAGCACAGATACGCAGTATTTT
CDR3aa: CASSHGQGPSTDTQYF

abundance: .
v_gene: TRBV20-1
j_gene: TRBJ2-2
d_gene: TRBD1
CDR3nt: TGCAGTGCCTCGACAGGGCCCGCGAACACCGGGGAGCTGTTTTTT
CDR3aa: CSASTGPANTGELFF

abundance: .
v_gene: TRBV28
j_gene: TRBJ2-2
d_gene: .
CDR3nt: TGTGCCAGCAGTTTAGGAGGGTTATACACCGGGGAGCAGTTTTTT
CDR3aa: CASSLGGLYTGEQFF

abundance: .
v_gene: TRBV2
j_gene: TRBJ1-4
d_gene: .
CDR3nt: TGTGCCAGCACTCCCCGGGGCCGCGGCTATAATGAAAAACTGTTTTTT
CDR3aa: CASTPRGRGYNEKLFF

abundance: few
v_gene: TRBV19
j_gene: TRBJ1-1
d_gene: .
CDR3nt: TGTGCCAGTAGTATACATCTTACAGGCGGCATGAACACTGAAGCTTTCTTT
CDR3aa: CASSIHLTGGMNTEAFF

abundance: few
v_gene: TRBV2
j_gene: TRBJ2-1
d_gene: .
CDR3nt: TGTGCCAGCAGTTCCCACAATGAGCAGTTCTTC
CDR3aa: CASSSHNEQFF

abundance: few
v_gene: TRBV6-5
j_gene: TRBJ1-2
d_gene: TRBD1
CDR3nt: TGTGCCAGCAGTTACATCGGACAGGGCTATGGCTACACCTTC
CDR3aa: CASSYIGQGYGYTF

abundance: many
v_gene: TRBV7-9
j_gene: TRBJ2-1
d_gene: TRBD2
CDR3nt: TGTGCCAGCAGCACCGGACTAGCGGGCCTCTCCTACAATGAGCAGTTCTTC
CDR3aa: CASSTGLAGLSYNEQFF

abundance: few
v_gene: TRBV20-1
j_gene: TRBJ1-2
d_gene: .
CDR3nt: TGCAGTGCTAGAGATCCGCAGGGAGGCCGTGGCTACACCTTC
CDR3aa: CSARDPQGGRGYTF

abundance: few
v_gene: TRBV25-1
j_gene: TRBJ1-2
d_gene: .
CDR3nt: TGTGCCAGCAGTAATGCGTATGGCTACACCTTC
CDR3aa: CASSNAYGYTF

abundance: few
v_gene: TRBV7-9
j_gene: TRBJ1-6
d_gene: TRBD1
CDR3nt: TGTGCCAGCACCCCAAGATCAGGGGGGTCACCCCTCCACTTT
CDR3aa: CASTPRSGGSPLHF

abundance: many
v_gene: TRBV6-6
j_gene: TRBJ1-2
d_gene: .
CDR3nt: TGTGCCAGCAGTTACTCGGGGTACTATGGCTACACCTTC
CDR3aa: CASSYSGYYGYTF

abundance: many
v_gene: TRBV5-1
j_gene: TRBJ2-5
d_gene: .
CDR3nt: TGCGCCAGCAGCTCCCCTTCGACTCGTTCGGGGACCCAGTACTTC
CDR3aa: CASSSPSTRSGTQYF

abundance: many
v_gene: TRBV11-2
j_gene: TRBJ2-3
d_gene: .
CDR3nt: TGTGCCAGCACCCGAGACCGGGCCCGAGGGCATACGCAGTATTTT
CDR3aa: CASTRDRARGHTQYF

abundance: .
v_gene: TRBV9
j_gene: TRBJ1-2
d_gene: .
CDR3nt: TGTGCCAGCAGCGTAGACGATTATGGCTACACCTTC
CDR3aa: CASSVDDYGYTF

abundance: few
v_gene: TRBV20-1
j_gene: TRBJ2-1
d_gene: .
CDR3nt: TGCAGTGCTAGTAGAAATCAGGTTATGAATGAGCAGTTCTTC
CDR3aa: CSASRNQVMNEQFF

abundance: .
v_gene: TRBV7-8
j_gene: TRBJ2-5
d_gene: .
CDR3nt: TGTGCCAGCGGCCTCCAAAGGCCGTTCCAAGAGACCCAGTACTTC
CDR3aa: CASGLQRPFQETQYF

abundance: few
v_gene: TRBV4-3
j_gene: TRBJ2-3
d_gene: .
CDR3nt: TGCGCCAGCAGCCATCGGGACTTCACAGATACGCAGTATTTT
CDR3aa: CASSHRDFTDTQYF

abundance: few
v_gene: TRBV6-1
j_gene: TRBJ1-2
d_gene: .
CDR3nt: TGTGCCAGCAGTGAAGCATTGGGCAGAGTCTATGGCTACACCTTC
CDR3aa: CASSEALGRVYGYTF

abundance: .
v_gene: TRBV20-1
j_gene: TRBJ2-3
d_gene: .
CDR3nt: TGCAGTGCTCGACAGGACAGAGGAGGCACAGATACGCAGTATTTT
CDR3aa: CSARQDRGGTDTQYF

abundance: many
v_gene: TRBV6-5
j_gene: TRBJ1-1
d_gene: TRBD1
CDR3nt: TGTGCCAGCAGTTACCGGACAGGGGGCGGCACTGAAGCTTTCTTT
CDR3aa: CASSYRTGGGTEAFF

abundance: .
v_gene: TRBV6-5
j_gene: TRBJ1-2
d_gene: .
CDR3nt: TGTGCCAGCAGTTATGTAAAGGGGGCTAACTATGGCTACACCTTC
CDR3aa: CASSYVKGANYGYTF